These T cell receptor gamma chains were read from a single sample in a study of Vδ1+ human thymocytes. TCRdb fed the multiplex PCR reads into CATT to redo clone calling. The table includes some 37,000 gamma-chain clones, 20% to 25% detected once. Sample: Vdelta1+ gamma-delta thymocytes from the thymus. Receptors were obtained from a girl under three years old who had congenital heart surgery. The CDR3 runs from the conserved cysteine through the conserved F or W. The order of the fields is clone size, V gene, J gene, CDR3 protein, CDR3 DNA. Some rows have no size entry. The others give once, few or many, or a class for an expanded clone.

size: .
V: TRGV4
J: TRGJP2
CDR3: CATWDEPPQPHLSDWIKTF
DNA: TGTGCCACCTGGGATGAGCCCCCTCAACCACACCTTAGTGATTGGATCAAGACGTTT

size: medium-sized
V: TRGV4
J: TRGJ1/TRGJ2
CDR3: CATWDGQYYKKLF
DNA: TGTGCCACCTGGGATGGGCAGTATTATAAGAAACTCTTT

size: few
V: TRGV9
J: TRGJ1/TRGJ2
CDR3: CALWEVRENYYKKLF
DNA: TGTGCCTTGTGGGAGGTGAGGGAAAATTATTATAAGAAACTCTTT

size: few
V: TRGV2
J: TRGJ1/TRGJ2
CDR3: CATWVLNYYKKLF
DNA: TGTGCCACCTGGGTCCTGAATTATTATAAGAAACTCTTT

size: few
V: TRGV3
J: TRGJ1/TRGJ2
CDR3: CATWDMLSYKKLF
DNA: TGTGCCACCTGGGACATGCTATCTTATAAGAAACTCTTT

size: .
V: TRGV2
J: TRGJ1/TRGJ2
CDR3: CATWDASANYYKKLF
DNA: TGTGCCACCTGGGACGCCTCCGCGAATTATTATAAGAAACTCTTT

size: few
V: TRGV8
J: TRGJ1/TRGJ2
CDR3: CATWDKLKGKLF
DNA: TGTGCCACCTGGGATAAGTTGAAGGGGAAACTCTTT

size: .
V: TRGV2
J: TRGJ1/TRGJ2
CDR3: CATWGGPLF
DNA: TGTGCCACCTGGGGCGGGCCACTCTTT

size: few
V: TRGV9
J: TRGJ1/TRGJ2
CDR3: CALWIDRAKLF
DNA: TGTGCCTTGTGGATAGACCGAGCGAAACTCTTT

size: few
V: TRGV3
J: TRGJ1/TRGJ2
CDR3: CATWDRRLNKKLF
DNA: TGTGCCACCTGGGACAGAAGACTAAATAAGAAACTCTTT

size: few
V: TRGV8
J: TRGJ1/TRGJ2
CDR3: CATWDIEGGPMLVRPYYKKLF
DNA: TGTGCCACCTGGGATATTGAGGGAGGCCCAATGTTAGTGAGGCCTTATTATAAGAAACTCTTT

size: .
V: TRGV9
J: TRGJ1/TRGJ2
CDR3: CALWEVHWRDYKKLF
DNA: TGTGCCTTGTGGGAGGTGCATTGGAGGGATTATAAGAAACTCTTT

size: .
V: TRGV9
J: TRGJP1
CDR3: CAYHTTGWFKIF
DNA: TGTGCCTACCATACCACTGGTTGGTTCAAGATATTT

size: few
V: TRGV9
J: TRGJ1/TRGJ2
CDR3: CALWEVLVPHKKLF
DNA: TGTGCCTTGTGGGAGGTGCTTGTGCCCCATAAGAAACTCTTT

size: .
V: TRGV2
J: TRGJ1/TRGJ2
CDR3: CATWDGRSYYKKLF
DNA: TGTGCCACCTGGGACGGGCGGTCTTATTATAAGAAACTCTTT

size: few
V: TRGV2
J: TRGJ1/TRGJ2
CDR3: CATWDGPGYYKKLF
DNA: TGTGCCACCTGGGACGGGCCAGGTTATTATAAGAAACTCTTT

size: .
V: TRGV3
J: TRGJP2
CDR3: CATWAEGREDGDWIKTF
DNA: TGTGCCACCTGGGCCGAGGGCAGAGAGGATGGTGATTGGATCAAGACGTTT

size: .
V: TRGV8
J: TRGJ1/TRGJ2
CDR3: CATWDRPCYKKLF
DNA: TGTGCCACCTGGGATAGGCCATGTTATAAGAAACTCTTT

size: .
V: TRGV8
J: TRGJ1/TRGJ2
CDR3: CATWDSAYYKKLF
DNA: TGTGCCACCTGGGATAGTGCTTATTATAAGAAACTCTTT

size: few
V: TRGV3
J: TRGJ1/TRGJ2
CDR3: CATWDRPVGEKLF
DNA: TGTGCCACCTGGGACAGGCCAGTGGGAGAGAAACTCTTT

size: .
V: TRGV4
J: TRGJ1/TRGJ2
CDR3: CATWDGTKGYKKLF
DNA: TGTGCCACCTGGGATGGTACCAAGGGTTATAAGAAACTCTTT

size: .
V: TRGV4
J: TRGJP2
CDR3: CATWDGPVWIKTF
DNA: TGTGCCACCTGGGATGGGCCAGTTTGGATCAAGACGTTT

size: once
V: TRGV9
J: TRGJP
CDR3: CALWGQELGKKIKVF
DNA: TGTGCCTTGTGGGGCCAAGAGTTGGGCAAAAAAATCAAGGTATTT

size: .
V: TRGV9
J: TRGJ1/TRGJ2
CDR3: CALWSRVKKLF
DNA: TGTGCCTTGTGGTCGAGAGTTAAGAAACTCTTT

size: .
V: TRGV3
J: TRGJP2
CDR3: CATWDRPQAFSSDWIKTF
DNA: TGTGCCACCTGGGACAGGCCCCAGGCGTTTAGTAGTGATTGGATCAAGACGTTT

size: .
V: TRGV9
J: TRGJ1/TRGJ2
CDR3: CALWDSDYYKKLF
DNA: TGTGCCTTGTGGGACTCAGATTATTATAAGAAACTCTTT

size: .
V: TRGV4
J: TRGJ1/TRGJ2
CDR3: CATWDPLGLF
DNA: TGTGCCACCTGGGATCCTCTTGGTCTCTTT

size: once
V: TRGV4
J: TRGJ1/TRGJ2
CDR3: CATIYKKLF
DNA: TGTGCCACCATCTATAAGAAACTCTTT

size: few
V: TRGV9
J: TRGJP1
CDR3: CALWEARFKIF
DNA: TGTGCCTTGTGGGAGGCACGGTTCAAGATATTT

size: few
V: TRGV5
J: TRGJ1/TRGJ2
CDR3: CATWDTDYKKLF
DNA: TGTGCCACCTGGGACACCGATTATAAGAAACTCTTT

size: many
V: TRGV8
J: TRGJ1/TRGJ2
CDR3: CATWEHYYKKLF
DNA: TGTGCCACCTGGGAACATTATTATAAGAAACTCTTT

size: few
V: TRGV2
J: TRGJ1/TRGJ2
CDR3: CATWDRVSYKKLF
DNA: TGTGCCACCTGGGACAGGGTGAGTTATAAGAAACTCTTT

size: .
V: TRGV2
J: TRGJ1/TRGJ2
CDR3: CATWDGINKKLF
DNA: TGTGCCACCTGGGACGGGATTAATAAGAAACTCTTT

size: few
V: TRGV3
J: TRGJ1/TRGJ2
CDR3: CATWDRLSLEKLF
DNA: TGTGCCACCTGGGACAGGCTGTCGTTGGAGAAACTCTTT

size: few
V: TRGV9
J: TRGJ1/TRGJ2
CDR3: CALWEALPFYYKKLF
DNA: TGTGCCTTGTGGGAGGCTTTACCCTTTTATTATAAGAAACTCTTT

size: .
V: TRGV9
J: TRGJ1/TRGJ2
CDR3: CALWERNYKKLF
DNA: TGTGCCTTGTGGGAAAGAAATTATAAGAAACTCTTT

size: .
V: TRGV9
J: TRGJ1/TRGJ2
CDR3: CALWEATNKKLF
DNA: TGTGCCTTGTGGGAGGCGACTAATAAGAAACTCTTT

size: .
V: TRGV9
J: TRGJ1/TRGJ2
CDR3: CALWDHPLAKLF
DNA: TGTGCCTTGTGGGATCACCCCCTTGCGAAACTCTTT

size: .
V: TRGV2
J: TRGJ1/TRGJ2
CDR3: CATWDGPLRYKKLF
DNA: TGTGCCACCTGGGATGGGCCGCTGCGTTATAAGAAACTCTTT

size: .
V: TRGV3
J: TRGJ1/TRGJ2
CDR3: CATWEGKKLF
DNA: TGTGCCACCTGGGAGGGTAAGAAACTCTTT

size: .
V: TRGV8
J: TRGJ1/TRGJ2
CDR3: CATWPRSYYKKLF
DNA: TGTGCCACCTGGCCGAGGAGTTATTATAAGAAACTCTTT

size: few
V: TRGV2
J: TRGJ1/TRGJ2
CDR3: CATWERGGYKKLF
DNA: TGTGCCACCTGGGAGCGTGGGGGTTATAAGAAACTCTTT

size: .
V: TRGV3
J: TRGJP1
CDR3: CATWDRLIELGWFKLF
DNA: TGTGCCACCTGGGACCGACTCATAGAATTGGGTTGGTTCAAGCTATTT

size: few
V: TRGV3
J: TRGJP2
CDR3: CATWDRPGSDWIKTF
DNA: TGTGCCACCTGGGACAGGCCTGGGAGTGATTGGATCAAGACGTTT

size: few
V: TRGV3
J: TRGJ1/TRGJ2
CDR3: CATWDRRRYYKKLF
DNA: TGTGCCACCTGGGACAGGCGTCGCTATTATAAGAAACTCTTT

size: .
V: TRGV2
J: TRGJ1/TRGJ2
CDR3: CATWDGPLDYKKLF
DNA: TGTGCCACCTGGGACGGGCCTCTGGATTATAAGAAACTCTTT

size: .
V: TRGV3
J: TRGJ1/TRGJ2
CDR3: CATWDKRCRYKKLF
DNA: TGTGCCACCTGGGACAAGCGATGTCGTTATAAGAAACTCTTT

size: medium-sized
V: TRGV2
J: TRGJ1/TRGJ2
CDR3: CATWDGPKKLF
DNA: TGTGCCACCTGGGACGGGCCCAAGAAACTCTTT

size: .
V: TRGV8
J: TRGJP2
CDR3: CATWDNGFSDWIKTF
DNA: TGTGCCACCTGGGATAACGGGTTTTCCGATTGGATCAAGACGTTT

size: .
V: TRGV4
J: TRGJP2
CDR3: CATWAYSSDWIKTF
DNA: TGTGCCACCTGGGCGTATAGTAGTGATTGGATCAAGACGTTT

size: .
V: TRGV8
J: TRGJ1/TRGJ2
CDR3: CATWGRPYYKKLF
DNA: TGTGCCACCTGGGGCCGACCTTATTATAAGAAACTCTTT

size: few
V: TRGV9
J: TRGJ1/TRGJ2
CDR3: CALWEVRKFSDYKKLF
DNA: TGTGCCTTGTGGGAGGTGCGGAAATTTAGCGATTATAAGAAACTCTTT

size: few
V: TRGV8
J: TRGJ1/TRGJ2
CDR3: CATWDRRRGYYKKLF
DNA: TGTGCCACCTGGGATAGGCGTAGGGGTTATTATAAGAAACTCTTT

size: .
V: TRGV9
J: TRGJ1/TRGJ2
CDR3: CALWVCYYKKLF
DNA: TGTGCCTTGTGGGTCTGTTATTATAAGAAACTCTTT

size: large
V: TRGV4
J: TRGJ1/TRGJ2
CDR3: CATWNYYKKLF
DNA: TGTGCCACCTGGAATTATTATAAGAAACTCTTT

size: many
V: TRGV2
J: TRGJ1/TRGJ2
CDR3: CATWDGLQKLF
DNA: TGTGCCACCTGGGACGGGCTCCAGAAACTCTTT

size: few
V: TRGV2
J: TRGJP2
CDR3: CATWDGRSSDWIKTF
DNA: TGTGCCACCTGGGACGGGAGGAGTAGTGATTGGATCAAGACGTTT

size: .
V: TRGV4
J: TRGJP2
CDR3: CATWMHSSDWIKTF
DNA: TGTGCCACCTGGATGCATAGTAGTGATTGGATCAAGACGTTT

size: few
V: TRGV5
J: TRGJ1/TRGJ2
CDR3: CATWDRPLNYYKKLF
DNA: TGTGCCACCTGGGACAGGCCCCTAAATTATTATAAGAAACTCTTT

size: .
V: TRGV2
J: TRGJ1/TRGJ2
CDR3: CATWDSTPYYKKLF
DNA: TGTGCCACCTGGGATTCGACCCCATATTATAAGAAACTCTTT